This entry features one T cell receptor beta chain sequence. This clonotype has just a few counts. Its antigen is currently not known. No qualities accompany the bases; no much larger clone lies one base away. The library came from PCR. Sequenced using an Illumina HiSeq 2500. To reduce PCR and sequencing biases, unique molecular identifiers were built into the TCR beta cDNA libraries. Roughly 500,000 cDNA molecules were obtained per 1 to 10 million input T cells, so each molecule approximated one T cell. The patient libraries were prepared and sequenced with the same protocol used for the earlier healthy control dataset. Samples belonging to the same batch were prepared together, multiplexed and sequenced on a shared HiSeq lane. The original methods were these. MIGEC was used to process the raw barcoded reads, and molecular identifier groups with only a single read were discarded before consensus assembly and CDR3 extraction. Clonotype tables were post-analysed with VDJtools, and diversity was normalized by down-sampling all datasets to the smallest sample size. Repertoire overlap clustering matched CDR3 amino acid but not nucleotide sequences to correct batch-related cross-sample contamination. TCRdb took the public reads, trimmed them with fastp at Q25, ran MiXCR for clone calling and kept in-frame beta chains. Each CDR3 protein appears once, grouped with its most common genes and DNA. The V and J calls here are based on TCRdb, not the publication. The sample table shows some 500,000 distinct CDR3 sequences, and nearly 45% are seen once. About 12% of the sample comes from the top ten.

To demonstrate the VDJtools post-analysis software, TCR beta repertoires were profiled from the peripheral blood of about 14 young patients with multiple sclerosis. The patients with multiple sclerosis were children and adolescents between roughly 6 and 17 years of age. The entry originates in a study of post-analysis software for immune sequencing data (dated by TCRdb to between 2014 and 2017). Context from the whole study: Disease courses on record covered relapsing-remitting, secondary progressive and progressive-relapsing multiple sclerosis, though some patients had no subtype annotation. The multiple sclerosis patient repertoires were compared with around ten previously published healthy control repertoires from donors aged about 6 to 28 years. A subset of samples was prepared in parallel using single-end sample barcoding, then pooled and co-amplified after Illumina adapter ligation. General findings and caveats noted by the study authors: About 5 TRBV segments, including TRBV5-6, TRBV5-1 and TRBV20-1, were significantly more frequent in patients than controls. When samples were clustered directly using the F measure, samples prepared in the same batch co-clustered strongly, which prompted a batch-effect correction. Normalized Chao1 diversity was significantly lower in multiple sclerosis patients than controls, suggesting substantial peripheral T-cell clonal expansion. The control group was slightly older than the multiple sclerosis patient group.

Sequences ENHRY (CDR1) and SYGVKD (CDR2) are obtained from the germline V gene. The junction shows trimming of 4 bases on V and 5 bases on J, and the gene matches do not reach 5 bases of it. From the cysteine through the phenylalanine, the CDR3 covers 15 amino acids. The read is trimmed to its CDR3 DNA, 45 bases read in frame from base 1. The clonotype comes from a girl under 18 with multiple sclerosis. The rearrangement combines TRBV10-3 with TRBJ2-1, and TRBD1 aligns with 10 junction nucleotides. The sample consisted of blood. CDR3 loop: CAISGPGTGDNEQFF. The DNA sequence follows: TGTGCCATCAGTGGCCCCGGGACAGGGGACAATGAGCAGTTCTTC.